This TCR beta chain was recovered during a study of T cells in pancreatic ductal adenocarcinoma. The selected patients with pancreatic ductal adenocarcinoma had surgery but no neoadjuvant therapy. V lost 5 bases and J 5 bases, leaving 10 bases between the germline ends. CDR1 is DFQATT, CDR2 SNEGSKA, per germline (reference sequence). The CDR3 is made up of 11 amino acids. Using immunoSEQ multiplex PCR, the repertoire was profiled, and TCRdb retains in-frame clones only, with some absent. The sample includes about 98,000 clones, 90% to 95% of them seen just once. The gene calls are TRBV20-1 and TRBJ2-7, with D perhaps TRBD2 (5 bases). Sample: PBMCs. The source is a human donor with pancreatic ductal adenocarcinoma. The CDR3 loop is CSALRGNEQYF. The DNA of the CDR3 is TGCAGTGCTCTCCGGGGTAACGAGCAGTACTTC.